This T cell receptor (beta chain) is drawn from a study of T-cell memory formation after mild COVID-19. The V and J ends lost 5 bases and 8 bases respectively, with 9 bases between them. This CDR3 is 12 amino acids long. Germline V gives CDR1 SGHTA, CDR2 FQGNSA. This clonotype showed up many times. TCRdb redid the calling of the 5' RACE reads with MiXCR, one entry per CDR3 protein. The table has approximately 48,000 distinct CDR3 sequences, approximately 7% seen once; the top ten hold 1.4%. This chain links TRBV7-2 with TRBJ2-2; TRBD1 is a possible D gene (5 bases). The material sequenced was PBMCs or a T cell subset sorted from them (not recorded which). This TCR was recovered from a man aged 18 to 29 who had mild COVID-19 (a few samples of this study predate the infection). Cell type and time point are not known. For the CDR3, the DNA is TGTGCCAGCAGCCGCCACAGGGGGGAGCTGTTTTTT. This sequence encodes CASSRHRGELFF.